The rows below give T cell receptor beta chains drawn from one sample of a study of shared clonotypes between healthy human individuals. TCRdb keeps only in-frame clones here, not all; method: immunoSEQ multiplex PCR. This table holds around 500,000 clones, over 70% found once. Material for sequencing was PBMCs. These receptors originate from a woman between 40 and 50 years old in good health. Some clones in this sample may be carry-over from other donors' samples. Both conserved end residues are part of each CDR3. The D gene is left open where the match is weak. Not every row has a clone size; where given, it reads once, few, many or a size class.

TRBJ1-1,-,TRBV6-1,-,TGTGCCAGCAGTAACCCAGGCACTGAAGCTTTCTTT,CASSNPGTEAFF
TRBJ2-7,-,TRBV6-6,once,TGTGCCAGCAGCCTTGGACAGACTTACGAGCAGTACTTC,CASSLGQTYEQYF
TRBJ1-1,TRBD1,TRBV18,-,TGTGCCAGCTCACCGAGGACAGGGGGCCTCGGGCACACTGAAGCTTTCTTT,CASSPRTGGLGHTEAFF
TRBJ2-7,-,TRBV28,-,TGTGCCAGTTATAGCGGCTCCTACGAGCAGTACTTC,CASYSGSYEQYF
TRBJ2-3,TRBD2,TRBV4-3,-,TGCGCCAGCAGCGACGGGGATAGCGGGAGGTTAGGAGATACGCAGTATTTT,CASSDGDSGRLGDTQYF
TRBJ2-3,-,TRBV7-3,-,TGTGCCAGCAGCCCTAACAGGCGGTCCGATACGCAGTATTTT,CASSPNRRSDTQYF
TRBJ2-1,-,TRBV5-4,-,TGTGCCAGCAGCACTCGACAGAACTCCTACAATGAGCAGTTCTTC,CASSTRQNSYNEQFF
TRBJ1-2,-,TRBV28,-,TGTGCCAGCAGTTCGGACAAGCGGGTTAGGTATGGCTACACCTTC,CASSSDKRVRYGYTF
TRBJ2-1,-,TRBV5-1,-,TGCGCCAGCAGCTTGAACGGGAGACACAATGAGCAGTTCTTC,CASSLNGRHNEQFF
TRBJ2-5,-,TRBV7-9,-,TGTGCCAGCAGCTCAGGGGCGGAGACCCAGTACTTC,CASSSGAETQYF
TRBJ2-1,TRBD1,TRBV6-4,-,TGTGCCAGCAGTGAGGGACAGTGGGCCAATGAGCAGTTCTTC,CASSEGQWANEQFF
TRBJ1-1,-,TRBV2,-,TGTGCCAGCAGACCAGGGCACACTGAAGCTTTCTTT,CASRPGHTEAFF
TRBJ2-2,-,TRBV4-3,-,TGCGCCAGCAGCCAAGACCACCTCACCGGGGAGCTGTTTTTT,CASSQDHLTGELFF
TRBJ1-1,TRBD1,TRBV5-1,-,TGCGCCACCAGCTTTGACAGGGGATGGACTGAAGCTTTCTTT,CATSFDRGWTEAFF
TRBJ1-2,-,TRBV19,-,TGTGCCAGTAGTATAGATCTACGGGCGCTTGGCTACACCTTC,CASSIDLRALGYTF
TRBJ2-7,-,TRBV6-1,-,TGTGCCAGCAGTGAAGCTGAGGGGTTCCACGAGCAGTACTTC,CASSEAEGFHEQYF
TRBJ1-1,TRBD1,TRBV27,-,TGTGCCAGCAGACCTACAGGGCCCAGGGGGGCAAACACTGAAGCTTTCTTT,CASRPTGPRGANTEAFF
TRBJ2-7,-,TRBV2,many,TGTGCCAGCAGTTACACAGACTACGAGCAGTACTTC,CASSYTDYEQYF
TRBJ2-7,-,TRBV27,-,TGTGCCAGCAGTATTTCGGGATGGACCTACGAGCAGTACTTC,CASSISGWTYEQYF
TRBJ1-5,-,TRBV4-3,-,TGCGCCAGCAGCCAAGATTGGGTTTCGGGTCAGCCCCAGCATTTT,CASSQDWVSGQPQHF
TRBJ2-7,-,TRBV6-6,-,TGTGCCAGCAGCGCCGGTCTAGCGCGATACTCCTACGAGCAGTACTTC,CASSAGLARYSYEQYF
TRBJ1-1,-,TRBV5-4,-,TGTGCCAGCAAGGGGCCCGGGGGAAACCTCAATCAAGCTTTCTTT,CASKGPGGNLNQAFF
TRBJ2-1,-,TRBV7-9,-,TGTGCCAGCAGCTTGGAGGACTCCTACAATGAGCAGTTCTTC,CASSLEDSYNEQFF
TRBJ2-5,TRBD1,TRBV28,few,TGTGCCAGCAGCCCCTTGGACAGGGACCAAGAGACCCAGTACTTC,CASSPLDRDQETQYF
TRBJ2-7,TRBD2,TRBV30,-,TGTGCCTGGAGGACTAGCGGGACCTACGAGCAGTACTTC,CAWRTSGTYEQYF
TRBJ1-3,-,TRBV4-3,-,TGCGCCAGCAGCCAAGATTCCGGGACAAGTGGAAACACCATATATTTT,CASSQDSGTSGNTIYF
TRBJ1-1,-,TRBV5-1,-,TGCGCCAGCAGCTTTTGGGATGACACTGAAGCTTTCTTT,CASSFWDDTEAFF
TRBJ2-7,TRBD2,TRBV18,-,TGTGCCAGCTCACCACCTGCGTCTAGCGGCTACGAGCAGTACTTC,CASSPPASSGYEQYF
TRBJ1-1,-,TRBV6-6,-,TGTGCCAGCAGTTACTCAGACTACCTAGCAACTGAAGCTTTCTTT,CASSYSDYLATEAFF
TRBJ2-6,TRBD1,TRBV5-1,-,TGCGCCAGCAGCTTGAGAGGACAGGGTCTAGGTGGGGCCAACGTCCTGACTTTC,CASSLRGQGLGGANVLTF
TRBJ2-7,-,TRBV19,few,TGTGCCAGTAGTCGCCAGGACAGTGTGAGCGACGAGCAGTACTTC,CASSRQDSVSDEQYF
TRBJ2-3,-,TRBV19,-,TGTGCCAGTAGTTGGGGCAGACGCACAGATACGCAGTATTTT,CASSWGRRTDTQYF
TRBJ2-5,TRBD1,TRBV7-7,once,TGTGCTAGCAGCTCCAGACAGGGGACACAAGAGACCCAGTACTTC,CASSSRQGTQETQYF